Listed here are 14 T cell receptor beta chains from one sample, sequenced in a study of regulatory T cells in long-lasting Graves disease. Described time point: persistent/refractory GD, antithyroid drugs over 5 years with positive TRAb. PBMC RNA served as the TCR library source. Library construction for TCR beta used iRepertoire HTBI primers and Arm-PCR of CDR3 regions. TCRdb re-called the multiplex PCR reads with MiXCR, one entry per CDR3 protein. Among about 430,000 distinct CDR3 sequences listed, 20% to 25% were seen once. The sample was peripheral blood mononuclear cells (PBMCs), taken when the disease was refractory, from a patient treated with antithyroid drugs. Receptors originate from a female donor with Graves disease.

This clonotype was found a few times. V gene TRBV6-1 combines with J gene TRBJ2-7, with 12 nucleotides matching TRBD2. This CDR3 region has 15 residues. Germline values: CDR1 MNHNS, CDR2 SASEGT. With V trimmed by 5 bases and J by 7 bases, 9 bases remained unmatched. The CDR3 spells CASSNGLAGSREQYF. The CDR3 coding sequence is TGTGCCAGCAGTAACGGACTAGCGGGGTCCCGGGAGCAGTACTTC.

This clonotype was counted only a few times. The chain uses TRBV15 and TRBJ2-7; 11 bases are shared with TRBD1. V dropped 3 bases and J dropped 4; count of bases not matched to a gene: 2. The CDR3 has 14 amino acids. The germline gives CDR1 LNHNV, CDR2 YYDKDF (reference sequence). The CDR3 region is CATSRDRGLYEQYF. Here the CDR3 DNA reads TGTGCCACCAGCAGGGACAGGGGGCTGTACGAGCAGTACTTC.

This clonotype showed up just a few times. The chain links TRBV7-2 to TRBJ1-1; D not certain. This CDR3 is 11 amino acids long. Germline V CDR1 and CDR2: SGHTA, FQGNSA. This chain's CDR3 is CVSLANTEAFF. As DNA, the CDR3 is TGTGTCTCCCTAGCGAACACTGAAGCTTTCTTT.

At least ten counts were recorded for this clonotype. The V call is TRBV19, the J call TRBJ1-1; D uncertain. The CDR3 has 14 amino acids. Trimming stripped 2 bases from V and 2 bases from J, with 9 bases between. Germline assignment: CDR1 LNHDA and CDR2 SQIVND (reference sequence). CDR3 residues: CASSIFGRNTEAFF. CDR3 nucleotide sequence: TGTGCCAGTAGTATATTCGGGAGAAACACTGAAGCTTTCTTT.

This clonotype was counted at least ten times. The chain carries TRBV6-1 and TRBJ2-7, with 12 positions matching TRBD2. The CDR3 spans 16 residues. The V segment lost 4 bases and the J segment 4 bases; nucleotides outside the gene matches: 8. The germline V gene has CDR1 MNHNS and CDR2 SASEGT. The DNA of the CDR3 is TGTGCCAGCAGTGGGACTAGCGGGATAAAGCTTTACGAGCAGTACTTC. Its protein is CASSGTSGIKLYEQYF.

This clonotype was seen repeatedly, ten times or more. V and J are TRBV20-1 and TRBJ2-5, with D possibly matching TRBD2 (6 bases). Trimming removed 3 bases from V and 5 bases from J, with 22 bases in between. CDR1 and CDR2 from the germline V gene are DFQATT and SNEGSKA (reference sequence). There are 16 residues in the CDR3. CDR3 protein: CSASLGGNHEAETQYF. The CDR3 DNA reads TGCAGTGCTAGTTTGGGGGGAAATCATGAAGCGGAGACCCAGTACTTC.

Details on this clonotype: Being one base from a much bigger clone, this may be a read error. The CDR3 reads CASSYPLGGLAGPTGELFF. The DNA of the CDR3 is TGTGCCAGCAGTTACCCGCTAGGGGGACTAGCGGGACCCACCGGGGAGCTGTTTTTT. The chain joins TRBV6-5 to TRBJ2-2; 13 bases match TRBD2. Germline V gene lookup returns CDR1 MNHEY and CDR2 SVGAGI. Trimming at V came to 2 bases and at J to 4 bases, leaving 10 bases not matched to a gene. The CDR3 covers 19 residues.

This clonotype has ten or more counts. V is TRBV24-1 and J is TRBJ2-7; no reliable D call. V was cut by 7 bases and J by 7 bases, with 13 bases left in between. The CDR3 contains 12 residues. Per the germline V gene, CDR1 is KGHDR and CDR2 is SFDVKD. This CDR3 reads CATSDGSEEQYF. CDR3 in DNA: TGTGCCACCAGCGACGGGTCGGAGGAGCAGTACTTC.

The sample holds a few counts of this clonotype. V and J are TRBV7-6 and TRBJ1-5, with 8 bases identical to TRBD1. J was trimmed by 6 bases and V by 4 bases; bases with no gene match: 8. Germline CDR1 reads SGHVS; CDR2 reads FNYEAQ. This CDR3 spans 15 amino acids. CDR3 sequence: CASSWTGKFSQPQHF. Here the CDR3 DNA reads TGTGCCAGCAGCTGGACAGGGAAGTTTAGTCAGCCCCAGCATTTT.

This clonotype was counted many times. This chain uses TRBV28 with TRBJ1-1; D may be TRBD1 (5 bases). From germline, CDR1 is MDHEN and CDR2 SYDVKM. This CDR3 contains 15 residues. V was clipped by 3 bases and J by 2 bases, with 13 bases between them. The CDR3 nucleotides read TGTGCCAGCAGTTTGGGAGGGGAAGTAAACACTGAAGCTTTCTTT. Residues: CASSLGGEVNTEAFF. Together with reference TRBV28 and TRBJ1-1, the CDR3 gives the full variable domain: DVKVTQSSRYLVKRTGEKVFLECVQDMDHENMFWYRQDPGLGLRLIYFSYDVKMKEKGDIPEGYSVSREKKERFSLILESASTNQTSMYLCASSLGGEVNTEAFFGQGTRLTVV.

This clonotype was recorded at least ten times. The chain is built from TRBV28 and TRBJ2-7; D remains unclear. The V end was cut by 5 bases, the J end by 0 bases, with 8 bases between. Germline values: CDR1 MDHEN, CDR2 SYDVKM. The CDR3 is 13 residues long. The CDR3 region is CASSRRFSYEQYF. DNA for the CDR3: TGTGCCAGCAGTCGGCGTTTCTCCTACGAGCAGTACTTC.

This clonotype was observed many times. This chain links TRBV30 with TRBJ1-5, with D perhaps matching TRBD1 (5 bases). V lost 4 bases to trimming and J lost 12 bases, with 22 bases between them. The CDR3 runs 14 residues. Germline V gene sequence: CDR1 GTSNPN, CDR2 SVGIG (reference sequence). CDR3 region: CAWTVLRTLCLQHF. The CDR3 coding sequence is TGTGCCTGGACCGTATTGAGGACACTGTGTCTCCAGCATTTT.

With regard to this clonotype: A much larger clone lies one base from this, so it may be a read error. The chain combines TRBV5-1 with TRBJ2-7; TRBD1 agrees at 7 bases. Per germline, CDR1 SGHRS and CDR2 YFSETQ. The CDR3 spans 15 residues. The CDR3 region has the DNA TGCGCCAGCCAAGACCAGGGACAGAGCTCCTACAAGCAGTACTTC. It is translated as CASQDQGQSSYKQYF.

This clonotype turned up a few times. Lacking the conserved final phenylalanine or tryptophan, this CDR3 likely reflects a read error. The chain combines TRBV3-1 with TRBJ1-1; the D gene is possibly TRBD1 (6 bases). The germline CDR1 and CDR2 sequences are LGHDT and YNNKEL (reference sequence). Trimming removed 2 bases from V and 4 bases from J, with 11 bases in between. The CDR3 sequence is 14 residues long. The CDR3 spells CASSQSDSRTEAFS. DNA of the CDR3: TGTGCCAGCAGCCAATCGGACAGCCGCACTGAAGCTTTCTCT.